Reported below is one T cell receptor (beta chain). Some clones are missing from TCRdb's copy, which holds only in-frame ones; the method was immunoSEQ multiplex PCR. The top ten hold 2% to 2.5% of the sample, which has 200,000 to 300,000 clones, about 91% seen once. This sample stems from a study of blood T cell repertoires in COVID-19. The overall study: Acute-phase and convalescent COVID-19 samples originated in the United States, Italy and Spain. PBMCs, B-cell-depleted T cells, or T cells were the source of the cDNA or gDNA that made up the material.

The junction had 1 base not matched to a gene; V was cut back by 6 bases and J by 3 bases. CDR1 is DFQATT and CDR2 is SNEGSKA in the germline V gene (reference sequence). There are 11 residues in the CDR3. The clonotype comes from a woman in her 40s with acute COVID-19. This rearrangement joins TRBV20-1 to TRBJ2-7; 8 positions match TRBD1. Input material: PBMCs or T cells enriched from blood (not recorded which). The CDR3 sequence: CSARGLYEQYV. As DNA, the CDR3 is TGCAGTGCCAGGGGGCTCTACGAGCAGTACGTC.